Below are 17 T cell receptor beta chains sequenced from a single sample in a study of blood T cell repertoires in COVID-19. Produced via immunoSEQ multiplex PCR; TCRdb's table is partial and in-frame only. The repertoire holds more than 150,000 clones, 60% to 80% seen once, with around 14% in the top ten. The sequenced sample consisted of PBMCs or T cells enriched from blood (not recorded which). The source of these receptors is a man in his 60s who had been exposed to COVID-19.

Notes on this clone: Additional DNA sequences in this sample encode the identical CDR3. The V and J genes are TRBV18 and TRBJ2-7, with 8 bases matching TRBD1. V was pared by 2 bases and J by 0 bases, with 3 bases of the junction left unmatched. Germline V gene lookup returns CDR1 KGHSH and CDR2 LQKENI. This CDR3 spans 15 amino acids. The CDR3 sequence: CASSPRTGISYEQYF. CDR3 DNA: TGTGCCAGCTCACCAAGGACAGGGATCTCCTACGAGCAGTACTTC.

The genes are TRBV5-1 and TRBJ1-4; 7 bases line up with TRBD1. CDR1 SGHRS and CDR2 YFSETQ come from the germline V gene. CDR3 length: 14 amino acids. Trimming cost V 6 bases and J 4 bases; bases outside gene matches: 6. The CDR3, as DNA: TGCGCCAGCACTACGACAGGGAATAATGAAAAACTGTTTTTT. Protein: CASTTTGNNEKLFF.

The CDR3 region has the DNA TGTGCCAGCAGACCCGGGGGATCCTACAATGAGCAGTTCTTC. This encodes CASRPGGSYNEQFF. The chain carries TRBV11-3 and TRBJ2-1, with D tentatively TRBD2 (6 bases). Trimming stripped 6 bases from V and 1 base from J, with 10 bases between. Per germline, CDR1 SGHNT and CDR2 YENEEA. This CDR3 spans 14 amino acids.

The rearrangement uses TRBV24-1 and TRBJ2-3; no reliable D call. The CDR3 loop spans 14 amino acids. V was pared by 1 base and J by 5 bases, with 9 bases between. Germline CDR1 is KGHDR and CDR2 is SFDVKD. CDR3 sequence reads: CATSDFRVKDTQYF. CDR3 nucleotide sequence: TGTGCCACCAGTGATTTTCGGGTTAAAGATACGCAGTATTTT.

Only a few counts were recorded for this clone. This chain connects TRBV6-5 to TRBJ1-6; 7 nucleotides align to TRBD1. Germline V CDR1 and CDR2: MNHEY, SVGAGI. CDR3 length: 15 amino acids. V dropped 0 bases and J dropped 13; count of bases not matched to a gene: 9. The CDR3 spells CASSYSNQGVPPLHF. DNA of the CDR3: TGTGCCAGCAGTTACTCGAACCAGGGGGTACCGCCCCTCCACTTT.

V usage is TRBV7-9 and J usage is TRBJ1-1; D might be TRBD1 (6 bases). Trimming stripped 2 bases from V and 8 bases from J, with 12 bases between. This CDR3 spans 13 amino acids. Germline lookup yields CDR1 SEHNR and CDR2 FQNEAQ (reference sequence). CDR3 loop: CASSLTGTVEAFF. The CDR3 region has the DNA TGTGCCAGCAGCTTAACAGGGACCGTAGAAGCTTTCTTT.

The gene calls are TRBV20-1 and TRBJ1-5; no definite D call. The CDR3 consists of 15 residues. Trimming shortened V by 3 bases and J by 3 bases, and 15 bases separated the two germline ends. The germline CDR1 and CDR2 sequences are DFQATT and SNEGSKA (reference sequence). This CDR3 is CSASYKRQPNQPQHF. DNA of the CDR3: TGCAGTGCTAGTTATAAGCGTCAGCCCAATCAGCCCCAGCATTTT.

This chain uses TRBV24-1 with TRBJ2-6; maybe TRBD1 (6 bases). CDR1 and CDR2 (germline): KGHDR, SFDVKD. The V and J ends lost 3 bases and 1 base respectively, with 9 bases between them. The CDR3 covers 16 residues. The CDR3 DNA sequence: TGTGCCACCAGTGATGCCAGGGGTTCTGGGGCCAACGTCCTGACTTTC. Protein: CATSDARGSGANVLTF.

The chain carries TRBV11-2 and TRBJ2-7, with 9 nucleotides matching TRBD2. The J segment lost 4 bases and the V segment lost 10 bases, leaving 2 bases of the junction unmatched. CDR3 length: 11 residues. Germline V gene sequence: CDR1 SGHAT, CDR2 FQNNGV. This CDR3 is CATSGGYEQYF. As DNA, the CDR3 is TGTGCCACGAGCGGGGGGTACGAGCAGTACTTC.

The rearrangement uses TRBV6-5 and TRBJ2-7; possible D gene TRBD1, 5 bases. The length of the CDR3 is 14 residues. Germline V gives CDR1 MNHEY, CDR2 SVGAGI. V lost 0 bases and J lost 3, with 9 bases in between. The CDR3 DNA reads as TGTGCCAGCAGTTACTCTACAGGACACTACGAGCAGTACTTC. It yields the protein CASSYSTGHYEQYF.

This clone occurred once. This chain connects TRBV7-2 to TRBJ2-7; TRBD2 might be the D (6 bases). V shed 2 bases and J shed 7 bases, with 12 bases lying between them. The CDR3 is 13 amino acids. Germline loops: CDR1 SGHTA, CDR2 FQGNSA. CDR3 residues: CASSLNRGNEQYF. The CDR3 DNA reads TGTGCCAGCAGCTTAAACCGGGGGAATGAGCAGTACTTC.

J is TRBJ2-3 and V is TRBV24-1, with 10 bases lining up with TRBD2. The CDR3 contains 16 residues. Germline V gene data show CDR1 as KGHDR and CDR2 as SFDVKD. Unmatched junction bases numbered 1, after V lost 0 bases and J lost 2 bases. Here the CDR3 reads CATSDLGLAVTDTQYF. The CDR3 nucleotides read TGTGCCACCAGTGATTTGGGACTAGCGGTCACAGATACGCAGTATTTT.

Points on this clone: The same CDR3 also results from other DNA sequences found in this sample. The genes are TRBV6-1 and TRBJ1-3; D remains ambiguous. CDR3 length: 16 residues. CDR1 is MNHNS, CDR2 SASEGT, per germline. V was clipped by 3 bases and J by 0 bases, with 12 bases between them. As DNA, the CDR3 is TGTGCCAGCAGTGATCCCACCCGCGACTCTGGAAACACCATATATTTT. It is translated as CASSDPTRDSGNTIYF.

This clone was counted once. The chain combines TRBV3-1 (or the pseudogene TRBV3-2) with TRBJ2-1, with 11 bases identical to TRBD2. Per germline, CDR1 LGHDT and CDR2 YNNKEL (reference sequence). The V and J ends lost 3 bases and 4 bases, in that order; junction bases with no gene match: 5. CDR3 size: 16 residues. The CDR3 sequence is CASSQGLAETYNEQFF. CDR3 in DNA: TGTGCCAGCAGCCAGGGACTAGCGGAGACATACAATGAGCAGTTCTTC.

The V call is TRBV7-9, the J call TRBJ1-1; D might be TRBD1 (5 bases). V shed 4 bases and J shed 11 bases, with 11 bases lying between them. The germline gives CDR1 SEHNR, CDR2 FQNEAQ (reference sequence). The CDR3 spans 11 residues. As DNA, the CDR3 is TGTGCCAGCAGCTCGACAGTGGGGGCTTTCTTT. Amino acid sequence: CASSSTVGAFF.

The gene calls are TRBV6-2 or TRBV6-3 and TRBJ1-5, with D tentatively TRBD1 (6 bases). The CDR3 covers 16 residues. Germline CDR1 MNHEY, CDR2 SVGEGT. The V end was cut by 6 bases, the J end by 2 bases, with 17 bases between. CDR3 in DNA: TGTGCCAGCAGCCGGGGGCCCCAAGGAGGCAATCAGCCCCAGCATTTT. This codes for CASSRGPQGGNQPQHF.

The table lists this clone with a count of one. This chain connects TRBV9 to TRBJ2-2; possible D gene TRBD2, 5 bases. The CDR3 is made up of 14 amino acids. Trimming pared 0 bases from V and 6 bases from J, leaving 9 bases between. Germline CDR1 reads SGDLS; CDR2 reads YYNGEE. CDR3 loop: CASSVVSGAGELFF. The CDR3 region has the DNA TGTGCCAGCAGCGTAGTCAGCGGTGCCGGGGAGCTGTTTTTT.